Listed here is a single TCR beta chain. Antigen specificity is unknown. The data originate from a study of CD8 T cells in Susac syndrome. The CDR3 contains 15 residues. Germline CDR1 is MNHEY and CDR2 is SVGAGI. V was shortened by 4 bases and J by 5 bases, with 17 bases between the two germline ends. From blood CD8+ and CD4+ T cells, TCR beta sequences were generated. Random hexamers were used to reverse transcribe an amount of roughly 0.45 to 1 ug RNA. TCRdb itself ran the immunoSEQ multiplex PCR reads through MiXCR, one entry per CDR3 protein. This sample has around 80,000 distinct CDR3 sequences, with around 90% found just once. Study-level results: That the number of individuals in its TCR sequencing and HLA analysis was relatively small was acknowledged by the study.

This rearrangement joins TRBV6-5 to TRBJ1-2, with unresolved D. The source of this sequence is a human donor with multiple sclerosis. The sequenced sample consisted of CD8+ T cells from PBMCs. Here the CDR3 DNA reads TGTGCCAGCAGTTCCCTTTCGACTCCCGGTTATGGCTACACCTTC. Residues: CASSSLSTPGYGYTF.